This TCR beta chain was captured by sequencing in a study of cytomegalovirus exposure and HLA in healthy donors. The primer mix had 60 Vbeta and 13 Jbeta primers. TCRdb's table, derived via immunoSEQ multiplex PCR, lists solely in-frame clones and lacks some. Of fewer than 150,000 clones in the sample, roughly 78% were seen once. Trimming at V came to 4 bases and at J to 4 bases, leaving 7 bases not matched to a gene. The CDR3 totals 15 residues. In germline, CDR1 is KGHSH, CDR2 LQKENI. The chain combines TRBV18 with TRBJ1-1, with 9 bases matching TRBD1. The origin of this receptor is a man aged 40-55 years in good health and CMV-seronegative. The material sequenced was PBMCs. This chain's CDR3 is CASSLTGQGGTEAFF. The CDR3 nucleotides read TGTGCCAGCTCACTAACGGGACAGGGAGGCACTGAAGCTTTCTTT.